The 30 T cell receptor beta chains given below trace back to one sample, sequenced in a study of radiation and T cells in renal cell carcinoma. The time point here: baseline pretreatment blood. Stated treatment: 15 Gy SBRT to primary tumor, nephrectomy 4 weeks later. TCRdb keeps only in-frame clones here, not all; method: immunoSEQ multiplex PCR. The sample carries 90,000 to 100,000 clones, around 88% recorded once. The specimen was blood, collected from a patient whose treatment included radiotherapy and nephrectomy. The receptors derive from a man aged 50 or older with renal cell carcinoma.

This chain joins TRBV14 and TRBJ1-1, with D perhaps TRBD1 (5 bases). The CDR3 loop spans 13 amino acids. Germline CDR1 reads SGHDN; CDR2 reads FVKESK. Trimming stripped 4 bases from V and 4 bases from J, with 10 bases between. The CDR3 DNA follows: TGTGCCAGCAGCCTCGGAAGGGGCACTGAAGCTTTCTTT. It translates to CASSLGRGTEAFF.

V and J are TRBV27 and TRBJ2-3; TRBD1 agrees at 8 bases. J was trimmed by 6 bases and V by 6 bases; bases with no gene match: 11. This CDR3 comprises 15 residues. From germline, CDR1 is MNHEY and CDR2 SMNVEV (reference sequence). The CDR3 bases are TGTGCCAGCAGACCATTTGGACAGGGAGGCGATACGCAGTATTTT. This translates into CASRPFGQGGDTQYF.

The chain is built from TRBV7-9 and TRBJ2-1, with D perhaps matching TRBD2 (6 bases). The CDR3 covers 13 residues. V shed 5 bases and J shed 5 bases, with 10 bases lying between them. Germline loops: CDR1 SEHNR, CDR2 FQNEAQ (reference sequence). This CDR3 is CASSMDYDNEQFF. The CDR3 bases are TGTGCCAGCAGCATGGACTACGACAATGAGCAGTTCTTC.

The chain combines TRBV7-9 with TRBJ2-2; possible D gene TRBD1, 6 bases. The germline CDR1 and CDR2 sequences are SEHNR and FQNEAQ (reference sequence). This CDR3 is built from 17 residues. Trimming stripped 5 bases from V and 1 base from J, with 17 bases between. For the CDR3, the DNA is TGTGCCAGCAGCCCCCGCAGGGACACCAAGAACACCGGGGAGCTGTTTTTT. It encodes CASSPRRDTKNTGELFF.

The chain employs TRBV5-1 and TRBJ1-4, with TRBD1 as a possible D gene (5 bases). This CDR3 has 16 amino acids. V lost 2 bases to trimming and J lost 8 bases, with 19 bases between them. Germline V gene data show CDR1 as SGHRS and CDR2 as YFSETQ. The CDR3 is CASSLGSGTPGEKLFF. The CDR3 DNA is TGCGCCAGCAGCTTAGGATCCGGGACCCCGGGAGAAAAACTGTTTTTT.

The rearrangement joins TRBV7-2 to TRBJ1-2, with D tentatively TRBD1 (5 bases). This CDR3 has 17 amino acids. Per the germline V gene, CDR1 is SGHTA and CDR2 is FQGNSA. V was shortened by 5 bases and J by 0 bases, with 19 bases between the two germline ends. The CDR3 loop is CASSPTHWRGTNYGYTF. The CDR3 region has the DNA TGTGCCAGCAGCCCCACCCATTGGCGGGGGACTAACTATGGCTACACCTTC.

The rearrangement uses TRBV4-1 and TRBJ1-3, with D possibly TRBD1 on 5 matching bases. Germline V CDR1 and CDR2: MGHRA, YSYEKL. The CDR3 runs 16 residues. Trimming removed 0 bases at V and 6 bases at J, with 15 bases between. CDR3 DNA: TGCGCCAGCAGCCAAGATAGGCGGACACTCAAAAACACCATATATTTT. Its translation is CASSQDRRTLKNTIYF.

The CDR3 coding sequence is TGTGCCAGCAGCTTACAGGGTTGGGAGCAGTACTTC. Encoded protein: CASSLQGWEQYF. V and J are TRBV5-4 and TRBJ2-7; tentatively, D is TRBD1 (6 bases). The germline V gene has CDR1 SGHNT and CDR2 YYREEE (reference sequence). The CDR3 loop spans 12 amino acids. Trimming took 2 bases from V and 7 from J, leaving 10 bases between them.

This clone has just a few counts. The J gene is TRBJ2-2, the V gene TRBV7-9; D remains unclear. The CDR3 is 14 residues long. V was pared by 2 bases and J by 3 bases, with 7 bases between. Germline CDR1 is SEHNR and CDR2 is FQNEAQ (reference sequence). The DNA for the CDR3 is TGTGCCAGCAGCTTAATAGGTGACACCGGGGAGCTGTTTTTT. Translated: CASSLIGDTGELFF.

This clone has just one count. J is TRBJ1-5 and V is TRBV2, with no clear D. The germline CDR1 and CDR2 sequences are SNHLY and FYNNEI. CDR3 length: 15 residues. V lost 4 bases and J 1 base, leaving 11 bases between the germline ends. DNA of the CDR3: TGTGCCAGCAGTGGAGCGGGGAGCAGCAATCAGCCCCAGCATTTT. Translating gives CASSGAGSSNQPQHF.

The sample holds one count of this clone. V usage is TRBV4-3 and J usage is TRBJ1-1; D gene ambiguous. V was trimmed by 0 bases and J by 10 bases, leaving 18 bases between them. The germline V gene encodes CDR1 LGHNA and CDR2 YSLEER. There are 15 residues in the CDR3. This chain's CDR3 is CASSQDLFSRAGAFF. Written as DNA, the CDR3 is TGCGCCAGCAGCCAAGATCTTTTTAGTCGGGCCGGAGCTTTCTTT.

The table lists this clone with a count of one. The chain uses TRBV6-5 and TRBJ2-7; TRBD1 or TRBD2 may be the D gene (5 bases each). The V and J ends lost 0 bases and 4 bases respectively, with 13 bases between them. Germline assignment: CDR1 MNHEY and CDR2 SVGAGI. The CDR3 contains 15 residues. CDR3 sequence: CASSYSTLGGYEQYF. CDR3 DNA: TGTGCCAGCAGTTACTCCACGCTTGGGGGTTACGAGCAGTACTTC.

This clone has just a few counts. The chain links TRBV6-1 to TRBJ1-2; D not certain. Deletions cut 1 base from V and 4 bases from J, with 13 bases between. Germline CDR1 MNHNS, CDR2 SASEGT. The CDR3 is 15 residues long. CDR3 loop: CASSEGQQVFYGYTF. The CDR3 bases are TGTGCCAGCAGTGAAGGCCAGCAGGTTTTCTATGGCTACACCTTC.

The chain links TRBV5-1 to TRBJ2-7; 11 bases agree with TRBD2. This CDR3 region has 16 residues. The V and J ends lost 4 bases and 0 bases, in that order; junction bases with no gene match: 6. CDR1 and CDR2 from the germline V gene are SGHRS and YFSETQ. The CDR3 DNA reads as TGCGCCAGCAGCCGAGGGACTAGCGGAGGCTCCTACGAGCAGTACTTC. This encodes CASSRGTSGGSYEQYF. The entire variable domain, with the rest obtained from reference TRBV5-1 and TRBJ2-7, is as follows: KAGVTQTPRYLIKTRGQQVTLSCSPISGHRSVSWYQQTPGQGLQFLFEYFSETQRNKGNFPGRFSGRQFSNSRSEMNVSTLELGDSALYLCASSRGTSGGSYEQYFGPGTRLTVT.

This clone appeared a few times. The chain employs TRBV11-2 and TRBJ1-2, with 7 bases lining up with TRBD1. The CDR3 covers 15 residues. V was clipped by 4 bases and J by 2 bases; unmatched bases: 7. Germline assignment: CDR1 SGHAT and CDR2 FQNNGV. The CDR3 is CASSSTGTANYGYTF. CDR3 coding DNA: TGTGCCAGCAGCTCGACCGGGACAGCGAACTATGGCTACACCTTC.

The genes are TRBV7-6 and TRBJ1-1; maybe TRBD1 (6 bases). Per germline, CDR1 SGHVS and CDR2 FNYEAQ. The V and J ends lost 4 bases and 8 bases respectively, with 14 bases between them. The CDR3 spans 13 residues. CDR3 DNA sequence: TGTGCCAGCAGCTCAGCTTACGGGACAGAAGCTTTCTTT. It yields the protein CASSSAYGTEAFF.

There are a few counts of this clone. The chain is built from TRBV10-2 and TRBJ2-3; D uncertain. Between the trimmed V and J ends, which lost 6 bases and 0 bases, there was a span of 13 bases. The germline gives CDR1 WSHSY, CDR2 SAAADI. The CDR3 extends over 15 amino acids. The CDR3, as DNA: TGCGCCAGCAGGGAACAGACCCATAGCACAGATACGCAGTATTTT. Protein sequence: CASREQTHSTDTQYF.

The chain recombines TRBV19 with TRBJ2-7; D unresolved. V was clipped by 3 bases and J by 6 bases, with 12 bases between them. This CDR3 has 13 amino acids. The germline V gene encodes CDR1 LNHDA and CDR2 SQIVND (reference sequence). This CDR3 reads CASSIRSSVEQYF. The CDR3 DNA reads as TGTGCCAGTAGTATTCGTAGTTCAGTCGAGCAGTACTTC. Filled out from reference TRBV19 and TRBJ2-7, the complete variable domain reads DGGITQSPKYLFRKEGQNVTLSCEQNLNHDAMYWYRQDPGQGLRLIYYSQIVNDFQKGDIAEGYSVSREKKESFPLTVTSAQKNPTAFYLCASSIRSSVEQYFGPGTRLTVT.

V usage is TRBV7-9 and J usage is TRBJ2-1; TRBD1 is a possible D gene (6 bases). V was pared by 5 bases and J by 16 bases, with 27 bases between. The CDR3 covers 15 residues. CDR1 is SEHNR, CDR2 FQNEAQ, per germline (reference sequence). The CDR3 sequence: CASSPKHRVSVRLFF. CDR3 nucleotides: TGTGCCAGCAGCCCCAAACACAGGGTCTCGGTTCGGTTATTCTTC.

The CDR3 sequence: CASSSTGYQPQHF. The CDR3 DNA reads TGTGCCAGCAGTTCGACGGGGTACCAGCCCCAGCATTTT. The chain links TRBV27 to TRBJ1-5, with D hard to call. This CDR3 is 13 amino acids long. Trimming removed 4 bases from V and 7 bases from J, with 11 bases in between. Germline V gene lookup returns CDR1 MNHEY and CDR2 SMNVEV (reference sequence).

In its sample, this clone was seen a few times. The gene calls are TRBV4-2 and TRBJ1-1; D is perhaps TRBD1 (5 bases). Germline V gives CDR1 LGHNA, CDR2 YNFKEQ. The CDR3 length is 13 residues. Trimming took 0 bases from V and 8 from J, leaving 10 bases between them. The CDR3 loop reads CASSQDRGDEAFF. Here the CDR3 DNA reads TGTGCCAGCAGCCAAGATCGGGGGGACGAAGCTTTCTTT.

The genes are TRBV2 and TRBJ2-1, with D perhaps TRBD2 (6 bases). The length of the CDR3 is 17 residues. CDR1 SNHLY and CDR2 FYNNEI come from the germline V gene. The V and J ends lost 4 bases and 0 bases respectively, with 16 bases between them. The CDR3 reads CASSGRSGPSSYNEQFF. The DNA for the CDR3 is TGTGCCAGCAGTGGTAGGAGCGGGCCGAGCTCCTACAATGAGCAGTTCTTC.

This clone was recorded a few times. The rearrangement joins TRBV7-8 to TRBJ1-2; D is undetermined. Trimming removed 5 bases at V and 1 base at J, with 8 bases between. Germline CDR1 reads SGHVS; CDR2 reads FQNEAQ. The CDR3 runs 13 residues. The DNA for the CDR3 is TGTGCCAGCAGCCCACTAAATAACTATGGCTACACCTTC. Translated: CASSPLNNYGYTF.

The J gene is TRBJ2-5, the V gene TRBV6-5, with TRBD2 as a possible D gene (6 bases). There are 11 residues in the CDR3. Germline-derived CDR1 and CDR2 are MNHEY and SVGAGI. Trimming took 9 bases from V and 11 from J, leaving 16 bases between them. The CDR3 DNA follows: TGTGCCAGGGACACCGGGACTGAGCAGTACTTC. Its protein is CARDTGTEQYF.

The rearrangement joins TRBV5-1 to TRBJ2-3; 7 bases are a match to TRBD1. V lost 4 bases to trimming and J lost 5 bases; unmatched junction nucleotides: 13. The CDR3 covers 16 residues. The germline gives CDR1 SGHRS, CDR2 YFSETQ. The CDR3 region is CASSNNGQVAGDTQYF. As DNA, the CDR3 is TGCGCCAGCAGCAACAACGGACAGGTCGCGGGAGATACGCAGTATTTT.

The chain carries TRBV7-2 and TRBJ1-2; 8 bases fit TRBD1. Per the germline V gene, CDR1 is SGHTA and CDR2 is FQGNSA. The V gene end was trimmed by 5 bases and the J gene end by 8 bases; junction bases not matched to a gene: 7. The CDR3 extends over 13 amino acids. Here the CDR3 reads CASSPQTGAGYTF. DNA of the CDR3: TGTGCCAGCAGCCCACAGACAGGGGCAGGCTACACCTTC. Full variable domain (outside the CDR3, taken from reference TRBV7-2 and TRBJ1-2): GAGVSQSPSNKVTEKGKDVELRCDPISGHTALYWYRQSLGQGLEFLIYFQGNSAPDKSGLPSDRFSAERTGGSVSTLTIQRTQQEDSAVYLCASSPQTGAGYTFGSGTRLTVV.

The rearrangement joins TRBV11-2 to TRBJ1-2, with unresolved D. V lost 2 bases, J lost 6 bases, and 10 bases lay in between. The V gene's germline CDR1 is SGHAT and CDR2 FQNNGV. The CDR3 is 13 residues long. The CDR3: CASSLMEADGYTF. In nucleotides, the CDR3 is TGTGCCAGCAGCTTAATGGAGGCGGATGGCTACACCTTC.

This clone has a single count. This chain uses TRBV7-3 with TRBJ1-1, with D tentatively TRBD1 (6 bases). The CDR3 extends over 13 amino acids. The ends were cut back, 5 bases at V and 1 base at J, with 8 bases in the middle. CDR1 and CDR2 (germline): SGHTA, FQGTGA. The CDR3 DNA reads as TGTGCCAGCAGCGAACAGGGGAACACTGAAGCTTTCTTT. It codes for CASSEQGNTEAFF.

The rearrangement uses TRBV7-2 and TRBJ1-4, with unresolved D. The CDR3 consists of 15 residues. The V and J ends lost 5 bases and 0 bases respectively, with 10 bases between them. CDR1 is SGHTA and CDR2 is FQGNSA in the germline V gene. In DNA form, the CDR3 reads TGTGCCAGCAGCCGCCGCCTTGCAACTAATGAAAAACTGTTTTTT. This codes for CASSRRLATNEKLFF. Complete variable domain (other parts from reference TRBV7-2 and TRBJ1-4): GAGVSQSPSNKVTEKGKDVELRCDPISGHTALYWYRQSLGQGLEFLIYFQGNSAPDKSGLPSDRFSAERTGGSVSTLTIQRTQQEDSAVYLCASSRRLATNEKLFFGSGTQLSVL.

J is TRBJ1-1 and V is TRBV19; 11 nucleotides match TRBD1. This CDR3 has 14 amino acids. The trim removed 8 bases at V and 4 bases at J, leaving 6 bases unmatched. From germline, CDR1 is LNHDA and CDR2 SQIVND (reference sequence). This CDR3 reads CASGWTGGGTEAFF. CDR3 DNA sequence: TGTGCCAGTGGCTGGACAGGGGGCGGCACTGAAGCTTTCTTT.